The following is a T cell receptor (beta chain) sequence with its context. Its target is unknown. This sample is drawn from a study of STAT5B mutations in CD4+ large granular lymphocyte leukemia. Study results and limitations: Compared with healthy controls (2/35), patient top clones favored TRBV06 (8/27).

Control samples were healthy donors' buffy coats. The survey-level immunoSEQ assay was used. As handled by the study authors: The detection floor for productive clonotype frequency was 2.59 x 10-5. Clones were read by immunoSEQ multiplex PCR, and TCRdb kept only the in-frame ones, dropping some. V and J calls plus clone size are reproduced from that table; the DNA served to infer D and trimming. The sample has 30,000 to 40,000 clones; roughly 65% are singletons. The CDR3 sequence is 13 residues long. Germline CDR1 is MNHNS and CDR2 is SASEGT. The receptor comes from a human donor in good health. The chain links TRBV6-1 to TRBJ2-5; the D gene is possibly TRBD1 (6 bases). The tail of the sequence fits TRBJ2-7 better, so the J call may be wrong. The sequenced sample was CD4+ T cells from blood buffy coats. CDR3 bases: TGTGCCAGCACCAAAACGGACAGTTACGAGCAGTACTTC. Translation gives CASTKTDSYEQYF.